Listed below are T cell receptor beta chains from one sample, sequenced in a study of response to subunit inactivated influenza vaccine. TCRdb reprocessed the RT-PCR reads via MiXCR and lists one record per CDR3 protein. The sample holds about 520,000 distinct CDR3 sequences; roughly 23% are singletons and the top ten take approximately 2%. The starting material was CD4+ T cells sorted from PBMCs, obtained 5 days after vaccination. All receptors derive from a man aged 45-65 years who received an inactivated influenza vaccine. CDR3s include the opening cysteine and the closing phenylalanine or tryptophan. D genes are given only for firm matches. Not all rows give a size; the values are once, few, many and, for expanded clones, a class.

>NA|TRBJ1-6|NA|TRBV20-1
TGCAGTGCTAGCTCGGGGCATAATTCACCCCTCCACTTT
CSASSGHNSPLHF
>TRBD2|TRBJ2-1|many|TRBV7-8
TGTGCCAGCGCCCATGGGGGGGGACTCTACAATGAGCAGTTCTTC
CASAHGGGLYNEQFF
>NA|TRBJ1-5|NA|TRBV3-1
TGTGCCAGCAGCCAAGATACGCGGCGTCAGCCCCAGCATTTT
CASSQDTRRQPQHF
>NA|TRBJ1-1|NA|TRBV5-6
TGTGCCAGCAGCTTCCCTGCATTTTCCGCTGAAGCTTTCTTT
CASSFPAFSAEAFF
>NA|TRBJ1-4|few|TRBV5-1
TGCGCCAGCAGCTTCGACGGGATTAATGAAAAACTGTTTTTT
CASSFDGINEKLFF
>NA|TRBJ1-1|few|TRBV4-2
TGTGCCAGCACCCGTAGGGCAGGGAACTTTCCGACTTCCGACACTGAAGCTTTCTTT
CASTRRAGNFPTSDTEAFF
>NA|TRBJ2-2|few|TRBV10-3
TGTGCCATCAACTCCAGGACCACCGGGGAGCTGTTTTTT
CAINSRTTGELFF
>NA|TRBJ2-2|NA|TRBV4-3
TGCGCCAGCAGCCAAGAGAGGCGGGTCACCGGGGAGCTGTTTTTT
CASSQERRVTGELFF
>TRBD2|TRBJ2-3|NA|TRBV20-1
TGCAGTGCTAGAGATTTTCGCGGGGGTAGCACAGATACGCAGTATTTT
CSARDFRGGSTDTQYF
>TRBD2|TRBJ2-3|NA|TRBV7-9
TGTGCCAGCAGCTTAGCCTTCACTAGCGGGGGCACAGATACGCAGTATTTT
CASSLAFTSGGTDTQYF
>NA|TRBJ2-7|NA|TRBV12-3/TRBV12-4
TGTGCCAGCAGTTTCTACCCGCGGGACGGGGAGCAGTACTTC
CASSFYPRDGEQYF
>NA|TRBJ2-5|few|TRBV4-3
TGCGCCAGCAGCCAAGATCCCCACGTCGGAGAGACCCAGTACTTC
CASSQDPHVGETQYF
>TRBD1|TRBJ2-1|few|TRBV20-1
TGCAGTGCTAGGCTGCGGACAGGGGCCTACAATGAGCAGTTCTTC
CSARLRTGAYNEQFF
>NA|TRBJ2-7|NA|TRBV9
TGTGCCAGCAGCGTAGAGCAGGGCTACGAGCAGTACTTC
CASSVEQGYEQYF
>NA|TRBJ1-5|few|TRBV7-2
TGTGCCAGCAGCTTAGCGTTCACATATAGCAATCAGCCCCAGCATTTT
CASSLAFTYSNQPQHF
>TRBD1|TRBJ2-1|NA|TRBV9
TGTGCCAGCAACCTCCGGGACAGGGGCAATGAGCAGTTCTTC
CASNLRDRGNEQFF
>NA|TRBJ1-1|few|TRBV6-2/TRBV6-3
TGTGCCAGCAGTTACGGGCAGGGTGAAGCTTTCTTT
CASSYGQGEAFF
>NA|TRBJ2-3|NA|TRBV11-2
TGTGCCAGCAGCTTAGAGGGGCAAGGTACGCAGTATTTT
CASSLEGQGTQYF
>NA|TRBJ2-2|few|TRBV20-1
TGCAGTGCTCTCCACTACACCGGGGAGCTGTTTTTT
CSALHYTGELFF
>NA|TRBJ2-5|few|TRBV5-1
TGCGCCAGCAGCTTGGGGACGGTCCGAAGTCAAGAGACCCAGTACTTC
CASSLGTVRSQETQYF
>TRBD2|TRBJ2-1|NA|TRBV7-2
TGTGCCAGCACCAGTAGGGCTAGCGGGTACTACAATGAGCAGTTCTTC
CASTSRASGYYNEQFF
>NA|TRBJ2-2|NA|TRBV12-3/TRBV12-4
TGTGCCACCCAAGCGAACGGGGAGCTGTTTTTT
CATQANGELFF
>TRBD1|TRBJ1-6|few|TRBV7-9
TGTGCCAGCAGCCCAGGGACAGGGGGAAATAATTCACCCCTCCACTTT
CASSPGTGGNNSPLHF
>NA|TRBJ1-5|NA|TRBV7-2
TGTGCCAGCAGCTGGGACGGATATCAGCCCCAGCATTTT
CASSWDGYQPQHF
>NA|TRBJ1-5|few|TRBV20-1
TGCAGTGCTAGAGGCCGGGGCGATCAGCCCCAGCATTTT
CSARGRGDQPQHF
>NA|TRBJ2-5|NA|TRBV7-2
TGTGCCAGCAGCTTACCGGAGTTAGAGACCCAGTACTTC
CASSLPELETQYF
>TRBD1|TRBJ1-1|few|TRBV4-1
TGCGCCAGCAGCCAACCCATAGACAGGGAAGGGACTGAAGCTTTCTTT
CASSQPIDREGTEAFF
>NA|TRBJ2-7|NA|TRBV6-2/TRBV6-3
TGTGCCAGCACCACGGGCAGGGGAAGGTACGAGCAGTACTTC
CASTTGRGRYEQYF
>NA|TRBJ2-7|many|TRBV4-1
TGCGCCAGCAGCCTGACATCGCTCGCCAGGGATTCCTACGAGCAGTACTTC
CASSLTSLARDSYEQYF
>NA|TRBJ2-3|NA|TRBV29-1
TGCAGCGTTGTTAAAAAGTTCACAGATACGCAGTATTTT
CSVVKKFTDTQYF
>NA|TRBJ2-1|few|TRBV20-1
TGCAGTGGTAGGACCGGGTTTGAGCAGTTCTTC
CSGRTGFEQFF
>NA|TRBJ2-7|NA|TRBV20-1
TGCAGTGCTAGTCGAGGGATCTACGAGCAGTACTTC
CSASRGIYEQYF
>NA|TRBJ1-1|NA|TRBV7-9
TGTGCCAGCAGCTTAGTTAGAGGGCCGAACACTGAAGCTTTCTTT
CASSLVRGPNTEAFF
>NA|TRBJ2-5|NA|TRBV29-1
TGCAGCGCCGAGAGGGGCCGGGAGACCCAGTACTTC
CSAERGRETQYF
>NA|TRBJ1-5|many|TRBV6-1
TGTGCCAGCAGGGCCGGGGTTAGGCCCCAGCATTTT
CASRAGVRPQHF
>NA|TRBJ2-1|few|TRBV30
TGTGCCTGGAGTGGTAGGGGGGGATACAATGAGCAGTTCTTC
CAWSGRGGYNEQFF
>TRBD2|TRBJ2-1|NA|TRBV7-9
TGTGCCAGCAGCTCCGGACTAGCGGAATACAATGAGCAGTTCTTC
CASSSGLAEYNEQFF
>NA|TRBJ1-6|NA|TRBV5-1
TGCGCCAGCAGCTTTACAGGGTTTGGTTCACCCCTCCACTTT
CASSFTGFGSPLHF
>NA|TRBJ2-5|NA|TRBV20-1
TGCAGCACCACTTCAGGGGAGACCCAGTACTTC
CSTTSGETQYF